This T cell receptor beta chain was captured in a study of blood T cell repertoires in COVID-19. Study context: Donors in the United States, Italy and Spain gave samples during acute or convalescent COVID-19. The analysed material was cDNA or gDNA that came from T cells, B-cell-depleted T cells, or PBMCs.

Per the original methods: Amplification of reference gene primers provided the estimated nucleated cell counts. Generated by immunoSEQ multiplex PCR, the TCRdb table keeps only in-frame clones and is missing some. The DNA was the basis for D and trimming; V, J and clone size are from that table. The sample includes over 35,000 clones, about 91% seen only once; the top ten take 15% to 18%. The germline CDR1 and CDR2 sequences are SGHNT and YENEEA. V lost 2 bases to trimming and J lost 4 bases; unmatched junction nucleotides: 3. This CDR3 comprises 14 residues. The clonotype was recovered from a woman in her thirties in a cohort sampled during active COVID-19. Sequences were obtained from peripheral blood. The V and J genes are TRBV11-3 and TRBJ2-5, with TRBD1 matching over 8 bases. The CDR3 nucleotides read TGTGCCAGCAGCTTACAGGGGGCAAGAGAGACCCAGTACTTC. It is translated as CASSLQGARETQYF.